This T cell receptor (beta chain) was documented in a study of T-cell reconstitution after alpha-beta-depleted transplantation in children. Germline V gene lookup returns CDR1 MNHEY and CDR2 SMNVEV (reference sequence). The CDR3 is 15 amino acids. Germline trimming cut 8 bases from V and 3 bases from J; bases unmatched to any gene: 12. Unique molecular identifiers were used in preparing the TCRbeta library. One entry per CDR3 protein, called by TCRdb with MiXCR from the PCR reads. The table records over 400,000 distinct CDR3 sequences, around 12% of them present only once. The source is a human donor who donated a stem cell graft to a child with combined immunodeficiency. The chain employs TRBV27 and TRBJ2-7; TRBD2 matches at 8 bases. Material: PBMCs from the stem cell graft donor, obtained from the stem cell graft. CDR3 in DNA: TGTGCCAGCGGCTCAGCCGGGACTAGGATCTACGAGCAGTACTTC. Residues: CASGSAGTRIYEQYF.